These 8 T cell receptor beta chains were sequenced from one sample in a study of T-cell memory formation after mild COVID-19. MiXCR was run by TCRdb on the 5' RACE reads, yielding one entry per CDR3 protein. The sample consists of more than 300,000 distinct CDR3 sequences, around 15% of them appearing once. Material: PBMCs or a T cell subset sorted from them (not recorded which). These TCRs come from a man younger than 30 who had mild COVID-19 (a few samples of this study predate the infection). Cell type and time point are not known.

This clonotype showed up just a few times. Possible read error: a much larger clone is one base away. The chain joins TRBV6-5 to TRBJ2-6; the D is unclear. The CDR3 has 14 amino acids. Germline lookup yields CDR1 MNHEY and CDR2 SVGAGI. V dropped 4 bases and J dropped 0 bases, with 4 bases sitting between them. The CDR3 DNA is TGTGCCAGCAGTTGGGGCTCTGGGGCCAACGTCCTGACTTTC. Residues: CASSWGSGANVLTF.

Only a few counts were recorded for this clonotype. J is TRBJ2-2 and V is TRBV4-2, with a tentative D call TRBD2 (6 bases). Trimming removed 1 base at V and 6 bases at J, with 18 bases between. The CDR3 runs 17 residues. Germline V gives CDR1 LGHNA, CDR2 YNFKEQ. In nucleotides, the CDR3 is TGTGCCAGCAGCCAAGGGGTCGGGACTGGGAATGCCGGGGAGCTGTTTTTT. Translation: CASSQGVGTGNAGELFF.

This clonotype was counted between two and nine times. CDR3: CASTPGRGVPQETQYF. DNA of the CDR3: TGTGCCAGCACCCCTGGGCGGGGGGTCCCCCAAGAGACCCAGTACTTC. V usage is TRBV9 and J usage is TRBJ2-5; 8 bases align to TRBD2. Germline-derived CDR1 and CDR2 are SGDLS and YYNGEE. V was clipped by 6 bases and J by 1 base; unmatched bases: 11. The CDR3 is 16 residues long.

For the CDR3, the DNA is TGTGCCAGCTCACCACCGGCAGCATACAATGAGCAGTTCTTC. Its protein is CASSPPAAYNEQFF. The chain recombines TRBV18 with TRBJ2-1, with unresolved D. CDR1 KGHSH and CDR2 LQKENI come from the germline V gene. The CDR3 loop spans 14 amino acids. V lost 0 bases, J lost 4 bases, and 7 bases lay in between.

CDR3 amino acids: CASSLGSQRWDTQYF. DNA for the CDR3: TGTGCCAGCAGCTTAGGGTCCCAACGTTGGGATACGCAGTATTTT. The V and J genes are TRBV7-2 and TRBJ2-3, with D unclear. From germline, CDR1 is SGHTA and CDR2 FQGNSA. Trimming cost V 1 base and J 6 bases, with 14 bases left between them. The CDR3 extends over 15 amino acids.

This clonotype turned up a few times. The chain combines TRBV3-1 with TRBJ2-1, with TRBD1 matching over 7 bases. The CDR3 runs 13 residues. Germline lookup yields CDR1 LGHDT and CDR2 YNNKEL (reference sequence). V lost 4 bases to trimming and J lost 7 bases; unmatched junction nucleotides: 4. The CDR3 DNA reads as TGTGCCAGCAGCCGGGACAGTTTAAATGAGCAGTTCTTC. It specifies CASSRDSLNEQFF.

This clonotype was seen only a few times. CDR3 sequence (DNA): TGTGCCAGCAGCAAATCAGGGATGTTCGTCTCTGAAGCTTTCTTT. Translating gives CASSKSGMFVSEAFF. V and J are TRBV3-1 and TRBJ1-1; perhaps TRBD1 as D (5 bases). The CDR3 is made up of 15 amino acids. V dropped 5 bases and J dropped 6 bases, with 19 bases sitting between them. Germline CDR1 and CDR2: LGHDT and YNNKEL (reference sequence).

A few counts support this clonotype. This chain joins TRBV29-1 and TRBJ2-1; D gene uncertain. CDR3 length equals 14 residues. Germline values: CDR1 SQVTM, CDR2 ANQGSEA. Trimming pared 5 bases from V and 0 bases from J, leaving 11 bases between. The CDR3 is CSVFETDSYNEQFF. Here the CDR3 DNA reads TGCAGCGTTTTCGAAACCGACTCCTACAATGAGCAGTTCTTC.